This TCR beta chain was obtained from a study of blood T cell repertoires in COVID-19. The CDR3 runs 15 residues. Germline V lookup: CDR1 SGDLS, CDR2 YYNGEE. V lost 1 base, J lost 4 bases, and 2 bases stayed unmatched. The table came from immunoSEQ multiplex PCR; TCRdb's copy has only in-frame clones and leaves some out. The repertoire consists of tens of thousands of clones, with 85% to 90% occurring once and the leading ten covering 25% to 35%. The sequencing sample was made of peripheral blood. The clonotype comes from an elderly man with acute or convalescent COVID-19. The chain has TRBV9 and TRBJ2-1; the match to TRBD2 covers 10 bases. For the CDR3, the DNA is TGTGCCAGCAGCGTATCTAGCGGGGGTTACAATGAGCAGTTCTTC. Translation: CASSVSSGGYNEQFF. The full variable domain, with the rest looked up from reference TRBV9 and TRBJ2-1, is DSGVTQTPKHLITATGQRVTLRCSPRSGDLSVYWYQQSLDQGLQFLIQYYNGEERAKGNILERFSAQQFPDLHSELNLSSLELGDSALYFCASSVSSGGYNEQFFGPGTRLTVL.